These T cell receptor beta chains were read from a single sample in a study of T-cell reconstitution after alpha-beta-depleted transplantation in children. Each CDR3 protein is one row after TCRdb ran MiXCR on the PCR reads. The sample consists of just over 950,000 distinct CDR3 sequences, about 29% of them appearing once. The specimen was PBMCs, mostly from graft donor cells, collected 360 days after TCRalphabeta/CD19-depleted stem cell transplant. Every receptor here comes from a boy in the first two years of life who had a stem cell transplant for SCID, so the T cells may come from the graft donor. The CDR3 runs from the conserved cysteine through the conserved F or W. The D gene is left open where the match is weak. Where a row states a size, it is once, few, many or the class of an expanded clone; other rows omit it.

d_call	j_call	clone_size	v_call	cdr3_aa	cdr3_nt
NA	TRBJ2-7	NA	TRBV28	CASISRGAPYEQYF	TGTGCCAGCATCTCGAGGGGGGCACCCTACGAGCAGTACTTC
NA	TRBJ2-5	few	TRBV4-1	CASSPRDTEETQYF	TGCGCCAGCAGCCCCCGGGACACAGAAGAGACCCAGTACTTC
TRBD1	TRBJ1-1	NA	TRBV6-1	CASSPTGWIGTEAFF	TGTGCCAGCAGTCCGACAGGGTGGATAGGCACTGAAGCTTTCTTT
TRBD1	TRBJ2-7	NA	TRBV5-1	CASSLEQGAGEQYF	TGCGCCAGCAGCTTGGAACAGGGGGCGGGAGAGCAGTACTTC
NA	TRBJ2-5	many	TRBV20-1	CSAMGGLAETQYF	TGCAGTGCTATGGGGGGGCTAGCAGAGACCCAGTACTTC
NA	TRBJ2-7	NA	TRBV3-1	CASSPAGEGINF	TGTGCCAGCAGCCCAGCAGGGGAGGGAATCAACTTC
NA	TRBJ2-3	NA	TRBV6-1	CASSNEIRTDTQYF	TGTGCCAGCAGCAACGAGATACGCACAGATACGCAGTATTTT
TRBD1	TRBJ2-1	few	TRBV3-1	CASSHRDRKGNEQFF	TGTGCCAGCAGCCACCGGGACAGGAAGGGGAATGAGCAGTTCTTC
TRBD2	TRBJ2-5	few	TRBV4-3	CASSQGPSGGAETQYF	TGCGCCAGCAGCCAAGGACCTAGCGGGGGGGCTGAGACCCAGTACTTC
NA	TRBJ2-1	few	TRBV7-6	CASSLYRSYNEQFF	TGTGCCAGCAGCCTATACAGGTCCTACAATGAGCAGTTCTTC
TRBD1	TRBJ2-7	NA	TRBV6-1	CASRGDRARNEQYF	TGTGCCAGCAGGGGAGACAGGGCAAGGAACGAGCAGTACTTC
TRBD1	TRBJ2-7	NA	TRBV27	CASSLIRDRGRYEQYF	TGTGCCAGCAGTTTAATCCGGGACAGGGGACGATACGAGCAGTACTTC
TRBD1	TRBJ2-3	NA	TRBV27	CASSTTRDRADTQYF	TGTGCCAGCAGTACTACCCGGGACAGGGCAGATACGCAGTATTTT
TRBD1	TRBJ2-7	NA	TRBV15	CATSGDAIGTVDSSYEQYF	TGTGCCACCAGCGGGGACGCAATTGGGACAGTCGATTCCTCCTACGAGCAGTACTTC
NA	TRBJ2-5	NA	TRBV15	CATSRDLSGTRRETQYF	TGTGCCACCAGCAGAGATCTGTCCGGGACTCGTCGAGAGACCCAGTACTTC
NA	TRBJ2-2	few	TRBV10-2	CASVLGPTGELFF	TGCGCCAGTGTATTAGGACCTACCGGGGAGCTGTTTTTT
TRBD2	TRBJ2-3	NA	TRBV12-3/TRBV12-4	CASSPRGLADTDTQYF	TGTGCCAGCAGTCCCAGGGGACTAGCGGACACAGATACGCAGTATTTT
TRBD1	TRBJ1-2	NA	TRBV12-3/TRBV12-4	CASSQQLDRGPDGYTF	TGTGCCAGCAGTCAACAATTGGACAGGGGGCCTGATGGCTACACCTTC
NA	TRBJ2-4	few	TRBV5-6	CASSWAGSIKNIQYF	TGTGCCAGCAGCTGGGCAGGAAGTATCAAAAACATTCAGTACTTC
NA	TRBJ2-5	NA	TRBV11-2	CASSLIVGYQETQYF	TGTGCCAGCAGCTTAATCGTCGGGTACCAAGAGACCCAGTACTTC
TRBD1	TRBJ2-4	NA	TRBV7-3	CASSSRQGAAIQYF	TGTGCCAGCAGCTCCCGACAGGGGGCTGCCATTCAGTACTTC
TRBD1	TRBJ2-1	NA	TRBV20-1	CSVPDRVNNEQFF	TGCAGTGTTCCGGACAGGGTAAACAATGAGCAGTTCTTC
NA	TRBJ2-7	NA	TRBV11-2	CASSLPDGLYEQYF	TGTGCCAGCAGCTTACCCGACGGCCTCTACGAGCAGTACTTC
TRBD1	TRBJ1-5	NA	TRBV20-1	CSAQTGDQPQHF	TGCAGTGCTCAGACAGGGGACCAGCCCCAGCATTTT
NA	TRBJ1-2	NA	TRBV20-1	CSARTGLNYGYTF	TGCAGTGCTAGAACCGGGTTAAACTATGGCTACACCTTC
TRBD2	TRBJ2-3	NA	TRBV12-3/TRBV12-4	CASSFERGGQNTQYF	TGTGCCAGCAGTTTCGAGCGGGGGGGCCAAAATACGCAGTATTTT
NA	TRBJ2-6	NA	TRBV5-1	CASSFGDVYSGANVLTF	TGCGCCAGCAGCTTCGGGGACGTTTACTCTGGGGCCAACGTCCTGACTTTC
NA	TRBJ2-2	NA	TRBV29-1	CSVRWGNTGELFF	TGCAGCGTTCGGTGGGGCAACACCGGGGAGCTGTTTTTT